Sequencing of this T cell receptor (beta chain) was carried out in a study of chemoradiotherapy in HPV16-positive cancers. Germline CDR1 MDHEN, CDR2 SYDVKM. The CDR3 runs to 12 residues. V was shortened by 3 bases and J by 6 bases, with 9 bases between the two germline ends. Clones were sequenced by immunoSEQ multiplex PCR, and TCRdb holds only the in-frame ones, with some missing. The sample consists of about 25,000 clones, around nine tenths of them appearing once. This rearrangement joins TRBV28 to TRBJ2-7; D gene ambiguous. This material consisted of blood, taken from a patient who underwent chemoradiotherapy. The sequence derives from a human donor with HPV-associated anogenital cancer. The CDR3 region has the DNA TGTGCCAGCAGTTTTGAAGGATCCGAGCAGTACTTC. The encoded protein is CASSFEGSEQYF.